One sample yielded the 32 T cell receptor beta chains listed below, sequenced in a study of beta chain features in type 1 diabetes. As every portion of the isolated RNA was reverse transcribed, the sequencing read expressed TCRB transcripts. The repertoire was sequenced with immunoSEQ multiplex PCR; TCRdb's copy has only in-frame clones and lacks some. The data show more than 300,000 clones, 7% to 9% seen once. The material sequenced was central memory CD4+ T cells from blood. Receptors originate from a woman aged 18-29 years in good health.

A few counts support this clone. This chain uses TRBV7-9 with TRBJ1-1; 8 bases fit TRBD1. Germline CDR1 SEHNR, CDR2 FQNEAQ (reference sequence). V was clipped by 2 bases and J by 5 bases; unmatched bases: 7. This CDR3 is 15 amino acids long. The CDR3 loop is CASSLYQGARTEAFF. The CDR3 DNA follows: TGTGCCAGCAGCTTATACCAGGGGGCTCGGACTGAAGCTTTCTTT.

This clone was seen only a few times. The chain joins TRBV9 to TRBJ1-2; D call uncertain. Germline CDR1 is SGDLS and CDR2 is YYNGEE. The ends were cut back, 4 bases at V and 7 bases at J, with 14 bases in the middle. CDR3 length equals 13 residues. CDR3 DNA sequence: TGTGCCAGCAGCCTTAGTTCTTCTGGTGGCTACACCTTC. This codes for CASSLSSSGGYTF.

This clone was detected only a few times. The rearrangement uses TRBV9 and TRBJ1-4; the D is unclear. Germline CDR1 is SGDLS and CDR2 is YYNGEE. The CDR3 runs to 16 residues. Trimming shortened V by 0 bases and J by 3 bases, and 12 bases separated the two germline ends. DNA for the CDR3: TGTGCCAGCAGCGTAGCGTCAGGAAGAGCTAATGAAAAACTGTTTTTT. This encodes CASSVASGRANEKLFF.

This chain links TRBV6-1 with TRBJ2-7; 9 positions match TRBD2. With V trimmed by 6 bases and J by 0 bases, 3 bases remained unmatched. CDR3 length equals 14 residues. CDR1 is MNHNS, CDR2 SASEGT, per germline. The CDR3 DNA reads TGTGCCAGCAGAAATAGCGGGAGCTCCTACGAGCAGTACTTC. Its protein is CASRNSGSSYEQYF.

This clone turned up a few times. The CDR3 is CASSSTRQGRTGELFF. CDR3 nucleotides: TGTGCCAGCAGTTCAACCCGACAGGGCCGGACCGGGGAGCTGTTTTTT. The gene calls are TRBV6-5 and TRBJ2-2; TRBD1 matches at 7 bases. The junction had 10 bases not matched to a gene; V was cut back by 4 bases and J by 5 bases. The CDR3 sequence is 16 residues long. The germline CDR1 and CDR2 sequences are MNHEY and SVGAGI.

This clone was found a few times. This chain joins TRBV18 and TRBJ2-5; TRBD1 aligns across 10 bases. Trimming at V came to 2 bases and at J to 5 bases, leaving 8 bases not matched to a gene. Germline loops: CDR1 KGHSH, CDR2 LQKENI. The CDR3 has 16 residues. CDR3 loop: CASSPTTGGAGETQYF. As DNA, the CDR3 is TGTGCCAGCTCACCAACGACAGGGGGCGCAGGGGAGACCCAGTACTTC.

V is TRBV7-3 and J is TRBJ2-7, with D unclear. The CDR3 consists of 13 residues. Germline CDR1 reads SGHTA; CDR2 reads FQGTGA. V lost 2 bases and J 3 bases, leaving 8 bases between the germline ends. The CDR3 loop reads CASSLEKGYEQYF. CDR3 nucleotides: TGTGCCAGCAGCTTAGAGAAGGGCTACGAGCAGTACTTC.

The chain has TRBV28 and TRBJ1-2, with 12 nucleotides matching TRBD1. Germline V gene data show CDR1 as MDHEN and CDR2 as SYDVKM. This CDR3 spans 15 amino acids. Trimming at V came to 11 bases and at J to 6 bases, leaving 13 bases not matched to a gene. The CDR3 DNA reads as TGTGCCGGCGGGACAGGGGGCGCGAAGCTTGATGGCTACACCTTC. Its translation: CAGGTGGAKLDGYTF.

This clone came up a few times. The chain couples TRBV7-2 to TRBJ2-3; TRBD2 matches 8 bases. The CDR3 is 15 residues long. V lost 1 base to trimming and J lost 0 bases; unmatched junction nucleotides: 0. Germline V gene data show CDR1 as SGHTA and CDR2 as FQGNSA. CDR3 sequence reads: CASSLERGSTDTQYF. The CDR3 DNA is TGTGCCAGCAGCTTAGAGCGGGGGAGCACAGATACGCAGTATTTT.

The CDR3 nucleotides are TGTGCCAGCAGCACCCGAAGGACTAGCGGGAGGCTGGGAGAGCAGTACTTC. The encoded protein is CASSTRRTSGRLGEQYF. The chain employs TRBV7-2 and TRBJ2-7, with 14 bases identical to TRBD2. V lost 5 bases to trimming and J lost 7 bases; unmatched junction nucleotides: 13. Looked up from germline, CDR1 is SGHTA and CDR2 is FQGNSA. The CDR3 is made up of 17 amino acids. Supplemented by reference TRBV7-2 and TRBJ2-7, the full variable domain reads GAGVSQSPSNKVTEKGKDVELRCDPISGHTALYWYRQSLGQGLEFLIYFQGNSAPDKSGLPSDRFSAERTGGSVSTLTIQRTQQEDSAVYLCASSTRRTSGRLGEQYFGPGTRLTVT.

This clone was seen a handful of times. J is TRBJ2-1 and V is TRBV7-9; a possible D gene is TRBD1 (5 bases). There are 15 residues in the CDR3. The V gene's germline CDR1 is SEHNR and CDR2 FQNEAQ (reference sequence). The V and J ends lost 1 base and 1 base respectively, with 8 bases between them. In DNA, the CDR3 is TGTGCCAGCAGCTTAGAGGGGCTTTCCTACAATGAGCAGTTCTTC. It translates to CASSLEGLSYNEQFF.

The V gene is TRBV18, the J gene TRBJ1-4, with a weak D call TRBD1 (6 bases). V was cut by 6 bases and J by 8 bases, with 13 bases left in between. Germline V gives CDR1 KGHSH, CDR2 LQKENI. The CDR3 is 13 amino acids. The CDR3 sequence is CASSRGRSEKLFF. DNA for the CDR3: TGTGCCAGCTCCAGGGGAAGGAGCGAAAAACTGTTTTTT.

In nucleotides, the CDR3 is TGTGCCATCAGTGAGTCTGAGACACGACAAGAGACCCAGTACTTC. Residues: CAISESETRQETQYF. The chain is built from TRBV10-3 and TRBJ2-5; D not certain. Trimming left V 0 bases short and J 2 bases short, with 10 bases between. Per germline, CDR1 ENHRY and CDR2 SYGVKD. This CDR3 spans 15 amino acids.

This clone was seen a handful of times. The chain's CDR3 is CAISGDAGTSEQYF. DNA for the CDR3: TGTGCCATCAGTGGAGACGCGGGAACCTCCGAGCAGTACTTC. This chain uses TRBV10-3 with TRBJ2-5; TRBD2 is a possible D gene (6 bases). TRBJ2-7 matches the DNA end more closely, so the J call is doubtful. The CDR3 contains 14 residues. The germline gives CDR1 ENHRY, CDR2 SYGVKD.

This clone was observed many times. This rearrangement joins TRBV10-3 to TRBJ2-7; D is perhaps TRBD1 (6 bases). Germline V gene lookup returns CDR1 ENHRY and CDR2 SYGVKD. V lost 9 bases and J lost 4, with 16 bases in between. This CDR3 contains 13 residues. The CDR3 region has the DNA TGTGCCATGCAACAGGGAAATGGGTACGAGCAGTACTTC. This codes for CAMQQGNGYEQYF.

V gene TRBV2 combines with J gene TRBJ2-5, with D unclear. The V end lost 5 bases, the J end lost 5 bases, and 15 bases lay between the germline ends. CDR1 is SNHLY, CDR2 FYNNEI, per germline. The CDR3 has 14 residues. CDR3 in DNA: TGTGCCAGCAGTTTCAATCAGGCCCAGGAGACCCAGTACTTC. Translated: CASSFNQAQETQYF. The whole variable domain, filled in from reference TRBV2 and TRBJ2-5, reads EPEVTQTPSHQVTQMGQEVILRCVPISNHLYFYWYRQILGQKVEFLVSFYNNEISEKSEIFDDQFSVERPDGSNFTLKIRSTKLEDSAMYFCASSFNQAQETQYFGPGTRLLVL.

This clone was observed a few times. The chain uses TRBV5-1 and TRBJ2-1; the D is unclear. CDR3 length equals 15 residues. Deletions cut 2 bases from V and 1 base from J, with 10 bases between. The V gene's germline CDR1 is SGHRS and CDR2 YFSETQ. The CDR3 is CASSFVGFSYNEQFF. The CDR3, as DNA: TGCGCCAGCAGCTTTGTCGGGTTTTCCTACAATGAGCAGTTCTTC.

This chain uses TRBV7-9 with TRBJ2-5; D assignment may be TRBD1 or TRBD2 (6 bases each). V lost 2 bases to trimming and J lost 5 bases, with 15 bases between them. Looked up from germline, CDR1 is SEHNR and CDR2 is FQNEAQ (reference sequence). This CDR3 spans 15 amino acids. The CDR3 loop is CASSLFRGGRETQYF. CDR3 DNA: TGTGCCAGCAGCTTATTCCGTGGGGGGCGGGAGACCCAGTACTTC.

The chain links TRBV5-4 to TRBJ1-1; TRBD1 might be the D (5 bases). Germline V gene lookup returns CDR1 SGHNT and CDR2 YYREEE (reference sequence). V lost 0 bases to trimming and J lost 10 bases, with 13 bases between them. The CDR3 is 13 amino acids. In nucleotides, the CDR3 is TGTGCCAGCAGCTTGGGTAAAGGGGCCGGAGCTTTCTTT. It yields the protein CASSLGKGAGAFF.

The table lists this clone with many counts. The rearrangement uses TRBV18 and TRBJ1-5; D gene ambiguous. Germline assignment: CDR1 KGHSH and CDR2 LQKENI. The CDR3 is made up of 13 amino acids. V lost 6 bases to trimming and J lost 5 bases, with 11 bases between them. CDR3 coding DNA: TGTGCCAGCTCCCTGGACCAAGATCAGCCCCAGCATTTT. Its protein product is CASSLDQDQPQHF.

This clone has at least ten counts. This chain joins TRBV15 and TRBJ2-2; 7 nucleotides align to TRBD1. Germline V lookup: CDR1 LNHNV, CDR2 YYDKDF (reference sequence). The CDR3 consists of 14 residues. V lost 6 bases and J lost 3; bases outside the gene matches: 4. CDR3 loop: CATRSGQHTGELFF. For the CDR3, the DNA is TGTGCCACCAGGTCGGGACAGCACACCGGGGAGCTGTTTTTT.

This chain links TRBV11-1 with TRBJ2-6, with 7 bases identical to TRBD1. This CDR3 is 15 amino acids long. Germline CDR1 is SGHAT and CDR2 is FQDESV (reference sequence). Trimming took 7 bases from V and 2 from J; bases not matched to a gene: 5. CDR3 sequence (DNA): TGTGCCAGCATCGAAGACAGGGCTGGGGCCAACGTCCTGACTTTC. This sequence encodes CASIEDRAGANVLTF.

The chain uses TRBV15 and TRBJ1-1; D is unresolved. The CDR3 is 13 amino acids. The germline V and J ends were trimmed by 0 bases and 8 bases, with 10 bases remaining between them. The germline CDR1 and CDR2 sequences are LNHNV and YYDKDF (reference sequence). The CDR3 nucleotides are TGTGCCACCAGCAGAGACCATACGGAGGAAGCTTTCTTT. Protein sequence: CATSRDHTEEAFF.

This clone is labeled as medium-sized. The chain combines TRBV21-1 with TRBJ2-1; whether TRBD2, the table's D call, matches the DNA was not checked. TRBV21-1 is an annotated pseudogene. The CDR3 totals 18 residues. The CDR3 loop is CASSKAASSGLGSNEQFF. The CDR3 region has the DNA TGTGCCAGCAGCAAAGCGGCCTCATCGGGACTAGGAAGCAATGAGCAGTTCTTC.

Note on this clone: Other DNA sequences from this sample encode an identical CDR3 as well. The chain employs TRBV28 and TRBJ2-1; TRBD2 aligns across 7 bases. Trimming at V came to 6 bases and at J to 10 bases, leaving 6 bases not matched to a gene. Germline V lookup: CDR1 MDHEN, CDR2 SYDVKM. This CDR3 has 12 residues. The CDR3 DNA is TGTGCCAGCAGCCTGGGGAGGGGAGAGCAGTTCTTC. This encodes CASSLGRGEQFF.

This chain connects TRBV5-6 to TRBJ1-1; D gene uncertain. The germline gives CDR1 SGHDT, CDR2 YYEEEE. The V end lost 6 bases, the J end lost 0 bases, and 21 bases lay between the germline ends. This CDR3 is built from 17 residues. This chain's CDR3 is CASILNAGSQMNTEAFF. The DNA of the CDR3 is TGTGCCAGCATTCTAAATGCGGGGAGTCAGATGAACACTGAAGCTTTCTTT.

This clone was seen more than once but under ten times. CDR3 nucleotides: TGCGCCAGCAGCTTGCAGGGTAGCGGAGTAAACAATGAGCAGTTCTTC. Translation gives CASSLQGSGVNNEQFF. J is TRBJ2-1 and V is TRBV5-1, with D perhaps matching TRBD2 (6 bases). V was shortened by 1 base and J by 5 bases, with 16 bases between the two germline ends. The CDR3 totals 16 residues. Germline V gene lookup returns CDR1 SGHRS and CDR2 YFSETQ.

Of note for this clone: Other DNA variants within this sample encode the same CDR3. The CDR3 sequence is CASSLFYEQYF. Written as DNA, the CDR3 is TGTGCCAGCAGCCTATTCTACGAGCAGTACTTC. The chain recombines TRBV28 with TRBJ2-7; D unresolved. This CDR3 spans 11 amino acids. Germline CDR1 is MDHEN and CDR2 is SYDVKM. The V end was cut by 6 bases, the J end by 3 bases, with 6 bases between.

This clone was seen a handful of times. The chain uses TRBV7-8 and TRBJ2-7; 8 nucleotides agree with TRBD2. V trimming: 3 bases; J trimming: 5 bases; junction bases outside the gene matches: 3. Germline lookup yields CDR1 SGHVS and CDR2 FQNEAQ. CDR3 length: 13 amino acids. This chain's CDR3 is CASSFGRANEQYF. CDR3 in DNA: TGTGCCAGCAGCTTCGGGAGGGCCAACGAGCAGTACTTC.

This clone was detected a few times. The chain uses TRBV7-2 and TRBJ2-7; the D gene could be TRBD1 or TRBD2 (5 bases each). The V end lost 4 bases, the J end lost 2 bases, and 12 bases lay between the germline ends. There are 14 residues in the CDR3. The germline gives CDR1 SGHTA, CDR2 FQGNSA. This CDR3 reads CASSSSGGTYEQYF. In nucleotides, the CDR3 is TGTGCCAGCAGCTCGAGTGGGGGAACCTACGAGCAGTACTTC.

V usage is TRBV28 and J usage is TRBJ2-3, with a weak D call TRBD2 (5 bases). The CDR3 is 15 residues long. The V gene lost 6 bases and the J gene lost 6 bases, with 19 bases spanning the gap. The germline V gene has CDR1 MDHEN and CDR2 SYDVKM. The DNA of the CDR3 is TGTGCCAGCAGCACCGTAGGAGGAGGCTGGGATACGCAGTATTTT. It specifies CASSTVGGGWDTQYF.

The rearrangement uses TRBV27 and TRBJ2-3, with 9 positions matching TRBD2. Trimming cost V 3 bases and J 3 bases; bases outside gene matches: 7. Germline V gene lookup returns CDR1 MNHEY and CDR2 SMNVEV (reference sequence). This CDR3 is 16 amino acids long. The chain's CDR3 is CASSFWASGATDTQYF. CDR3 sequence (DNA): TGTGCCAGCAGTTTCTGGGCTAGCGGGGCGACAGATACGCAGTATTTT.